The 30 T cell receptor beta chains below come from one sample, sequenced in a study of blood T cells in healthy people across ages. Next came a second PCR, run for about 7 to 12 cycles, which used a sample-barcoded 5' primer along with a J-beta primer mix. MiXCR, applied by TCRdb to the 5' RACE reads, yields one record per CDR3 protein. The sample includes over a million distinct CDR3 sequences, 40% to 50% of them seen just once. The sample comprised blood. These receptors were taken from a young woman in good health.

This chain connects TRBV12-3 or TRBV12-4 to TRBJ1-2, with D unresolved. The V end was cut by 3 bases, the J end by 4 bases, with 15 bases between. The CDR3 is 15 residues long. The CDR3 DNA follows: TGTGCCAGCAGTTTGAGATCCGACTTCGGCTATGGCTACACCTTC. It yields the protein CASSLRSDFGYGYTF.

The chain couples TRBV3-1 to TRBJ1-4; no definite D call. Germline lookup yields CDR1 LGHDT and CDR2 YNNKEL (reference sequence). The CDR3 loop spans 15 amino acids. V shed 4 bases and J shed 8 bases, with 17 bases lying between them. The CDR3 here is CASSREVGQLEKLFF. The CDR3 DNA reads TGTGCCAGCAGCCGAGAGGTAGGGCAGCTCGAAAAACTGTTTTTT.

With respect to this clonotype: At one end the junction does not follow the germline gene, possibly because of a read error. The rearrangement uses TRBV28 and TRBJ2-3; the D is unclear. From germline, CDR1 is MDHEN and CDR2 SYDVKM. The CDR3 is 12 residues long. The DNA for the CDR3 is TGTGCCAGCAGTTTAGGCCCAGATATGCAGTATTTT. This sequence encodes CASSLGPDMQYF.

The chain couples TRBV4-1 to TRBJ2-7; the match to TRBD2 covers 8 bases. V gave up 1 base and J gave up 3 bases; unmatched junction bases: 11. Germline CDR1 MGHRA, CDR2 YSYEKL. The CDR3 is 17 residues long. CDR3 sequence reads: CASSQVDLGSGGYEQYF. DNA of the CDR3: TGCGCCAGCAGCCAAGTCGACCTCGGGAGCGGGGGCTACGAGCAGTACTTC.

The V call is TRBV20-1, the J call TRBJ2-7; TRBD2 is a possible D gene (5 bases). V was shortened by 0 bases and J by 7 bases, with 25 bases between the two germline ends. Germline V gene lookup returns CDR1 DFQATT and CDR2 SNEGSKA (reference sequence). This CDR3 is built from 17 residues. The CDR3 sequence is CSARDSAALSSYNEQYF. Here the CDR3 DNA reads TGCAGTGCTAGAGATTCAGCGGCGCTTAGCTCCTACAATGAGCAGTACTTC.

This chain connects TRBV6-6 to TRBJ2-7, with 7 bases that match TRBD1. This CDR3 comprises 15 residues. V lost 5 bases, J lost 0 bases, and 7 bases stayed unmatched. Germline CDR1 and CDR2: MNHNY and SVGAGI (reference sequence). The CDR3 region has the DNA TGTGCCAGCAGTCATACAGGGGTCCCCTCCTACGAGCAGTACTTC. Its translation is CASSHTGVPSYEQYF.

This clonotype occurred many times. The chain uses TRBV6-1 and TRBJ1-1; D unresolved. Germline V CDR1 and CDR2: MNHNS, SASEGT. The length of the CDR3 is 14 residues. Trimming shortened V by 1 base and J by 3 bases, and 9 bases separated the two germline ends. The CDR3 sequence is CASSEDQEDTEAFF. In nucleotides, the CDR3 is TGTGCCAGCAGTGAAGACCAGGAGGACACTGAAGCTTTCTTT.

This sequence joins TRBV6-5 and TRBJ2-7; D might be TRBD1 or TRBD2, each matching 7 bases. The germline V and J ends were trimmed by 2 bases and 3 bases, with 17 bases remaining between them. Germline V lookup: CDR1 MNHEY, CDR2 SVGAGI. CDR3 length equals 16 residues. The CDR3 protein is CASSYPDREGNYEQYF. The CDR3 DNA is TGTGCCAGCAGTTACCCTGACAGGGAGGGAAACTACGAGCAGTACTTC.

This clonotype came up a few times. This rearrangement joins TRBV10-2 to TRBJ2-7; D possibly corresponds to TRBD1 (7 bases). Trimming removed 9 bases at V and 0 bases at J, with 12 bases between. CDR3 length: 13 amino acids. In germline, CDR1 is WSHSY, CDR2 SAAADI. CDR3 amino acids: CASAEGASYEQYF. CDR3 sequence (DNA): TGCGCCAGTGCGGAGGGGGCCTCCTACGAGCAGTACTTC.

The V and J genes are TRBV3-1 and TRBJ2-1, with TRBD2 matching 9 bases. The CDR3 length is 17 residues. The trim removed 1 base at V and 10 bases at J, leaving 14 bases unmatched. Germline values: CDR1 LGHDT, CDR2 YNNKEL (reference sequence). The DNA for the CDR3 is TGTGCCAGCAGCCAAGGAAGTTCCGGGACTAGCCGCAACGAGCAGTTCTTC. It translates to CASSQGSSGTSRNEQFF.

The chain carries TRBV12-3 or TRBV12-4 and TRBJ2-3; 9 bases fit TRBD2. Germline trimming cut 4 bases from V and 6 bases from J; bases unmatched to any gene: 5. This CDR3 is built from 14 residues. CDR3 nucleotides: TGTGCCAGCAGTTCTATAGCGGGAGCGGATACGCAGTATTTT. Protein product: CASSSIAGADTQYF.

This clonotype was recorded a few times. This chain links TRBV6-5 with TRBJ2-5; 9 bases map to TRBD2. Trimming removed 0 bases from V and 1 base from J; junction bases left unmatched: 9. Germline V CDR1 and CDR2: MNHEY, SVGAGI. The CDR3 totals 18 residues. The DNA for the CDR3 is TGTGCCAGCAGTTACTCGGTTGGGGCTAGCGGGACCCAAGAGACCCAGTACTTC. Translated, it gives CASSYSVGASGTQETQYF.

The V and J genes are TRBV9 and TRBJ1-2; D gene unclear. Germline V gene lookup returns CDR1 SGDLS and CDR2 YYNGEE. V lost 4 bases to trimming and J lost 9 bases, with 25 bases between them. The CDR3 is 16 residues long. The CDR3 nucleotides are TGTGCCAGCAGCCCCCACTCCGCAGTACTCCTCGGAAGCTACACCTTC. Protein product: CASSPHSAVLLGSYTF.

The V and J genes are TRBV6-6 and TRBJ2-4, with unresolved D. The DNA end is more similar to TRBJ2-7, so the J call may be wrong. Germline CDR1 reads MNHNY; CDR2 reads SVGAGI (reference sequence). The CDR3 is made up of 13 amino acids. The CDR3 loop reads CASSSYLSYEQYF. The CDR3, as DNA: TGTGCCAGCAGCAGTTATCTATCCTACGAGCAGTACTTC.

This clonotype was detected only a few times. This sequence joins TRBV27 and TRBJ1-2; TRBD1 matches at 9 bases. CDR1 and CDR2 (germline): MNHEY, SMNVEV (reference sequence). V shed 5 bases and J 6 bases; nucleotides not matched to a gene: 7. The CDR3 runs 14 residues. CDR3 protein: CASSTGQGSDGYTF. DNA of the CDR3: TGTGCCAGCAGTACCGGACAGGGGAGCGATGGCTACACCTTC.

With respect to this clonotype: The junction does not match germline at one end; this may be a read error. The CDR3 spells CASTPEATNNEQFF. As DNA, the CDR3 is TGTGCAAGCACCCCCGAGGCCACTAACAATGAGCAGTTCTTC. V gene TRBV2 combines with J gene TRBJ2-1; D unclear. The CDR3 contains 14 residues. The germline CDR1 and CDR2 sequences are SNHLY and FYNNEI.

The V call is TRBV7-8, the J call TRBJ1-1; possible D gene TRBD1, 6 bases. V lost 1 base and J lost 4, with 10 bases in between. This CDR3 comprises 14 residues. Per the germline V gene, CDR1 is SGHVS and CDR2 is FQNEAQ. The CDR3 bases are TGTGCCAGCAGCTTAGGAGTCAGGGGCACTGAAGCTTTCTTT. Its translation is CASSLGVRGTEAFF.

The rearrangement uses TRBV7-9 and TRBJ2-7; TRBD2 agrees at 8 bases. V lost 5 bases, J lost 6 bases, and 9 bases stayed unmatched. This CDR3 comprises 14 residues. Per germline, CDR1 SEHNR and CDR2 FQNEAQ (reference sequence). In nucleotides, the CDR3 is TGTGCCAGCAGCCCTCAAGAGCGGGAGAGCGAGCAGTACTTC. Translation gives CASSPQERESEQYF.

Turning to this clonotype: One junction end does not reproduce the germline sequence, and a read error may be involved. The rearrangement uses TRBV5-1 and TRBJ2-2; D remains unclear. The CDR3 has 15 residues. The germline gives CDR1 SGHRS, CDR2 YFSETQ. The CDR3 DNA reads as TGCGCCGGCAGCTTGGGCTACCTGAACACCGGGGAGCTGTTTTTT. As protein: CAGSLGYLNTGELFF.

This clonotype was picked up a small number of times. V is TRBV10-3 and J is TRBJ2-7; TRBD1 aligns across 8 bases. The CDR3 covers 13 residues. Trimming removed 7 bases from V and 2 bases from J; junction bases left unmatched: 4. Germline lookup yields CDR1 ENHRY and CDR2 SYGVKD. In DNA, the CDR3 is TGTGCCATCACCCAGGGGGCCCCCTACGAGCAGTACTTC. Amino acid sequence: CAITQGAPYEQYF.

The gene calls are TRBV24-1 and TRBJ2-7, with TRBD1 as a possible D gene (6 bases). The V gene's germline CDR1 is KGHDR and CDR2 SFDVKD. This CDR3 has 16 amino acids. Deletions cut 9 bases from V and 5 bases from J, with 25 bases between. CDR3 in amino acids: CATREGRQANFDEQYF. CDR3 nucleotides: TGTGCCACCCGAGAAGGAAGACAGGCGAATTTCGACGAGCAGTACTTC.

This clonotype was detected once. The gene calls are TRBV27 and TRBJ1-1; perhaps TRBD1 as D (6 bases). Germline assignment: CDR1 MNHEY and CDR2 SMNVEV (reference sequence). The CDR3 totals 13 residues. V lost 5 bases to trimming and J lost 10 bases, with 17 bases between them. CDR3 protein: CASSPGGRALAFF. The CDR3 region has the DNA TGTGCCAGCAGTCCCGGGGGGCGGGCCTTAGCTTTCTTT.

This clonotype was picked up one time. The CDR3 ends on some other residue instead of the conserved phenylalanine or tryptophan, so this is likely a read error. This CDR3 is CASSHQGVSANEQFV. The CDR3 bases are TGCGCCAGCAGCCATCAGGGGGTGTCGGCCAATGAGCAGTTCGTC. The chain combines TRBV4-1 with TRBJ2-1; 7 bases are shared with TRBD1. CDR1 and CDR2 from the germline V gene are MGHRA and YSYEKL. The junction had 8 bases not matched to a gene; V was cut back by 3 bases and J by 6 bases. This CDR3 comprises 15 residues.

This clonotype was seen more than once but under ten times. The CDR3, as DNA: TGCGCCAGCAGCTTATCCTCCGGGACTAGCGGGGGCAGGTACGAGCAGTACTTC. Encoded protein: CASSLSSGTSGGRYEQYF. The chain recombines TRBV5-1 with TRBJ2-5, with 14 bases lining up with TRBD2. With the DNA end fitting TRBJ2-7 better, the J assignment may be wrong. Germline CDR1 SGHRS, CDR2 YFSETQ. This CDR3 contains 18 residues.

The rearrangement links TRBV14 to TRBJ2-1; the D gene is possibly TRBD2 (6 bases). With 8 bases removed from V and 3 bases from J, the gap between germline ends came to 20 bases. Germline CDR1 SGHDN, CDR2 FVKESK. The CDR3 has 16 amino acids. The CDR3 bases are TGTGCCAGCGGCCCTGTGGGGCGGGGCGGCTACAATGAGCAGTTCTTC. Its translation is CASGPVGRGGYNEQFF.

The chain carries TRBV4-1 and TRBJ2-7; D possibly corresponds to TRBD2 (5 bases). With 6 bases removed from V and 6 bases from J, the gap between germline ends came to 21 bases. Germline CDR1 reads MGHRA; CDR2 reads YSYEKL. The CDR3 is 15 amino acids. CDR3 sequence (DNA): TGCGCCAGCAGAGATAAAGTTTGGGAGTCCGGCGAGCAGTACTTC. It specifies CASRDKVWESGEQYF.

This clonotype was seen a handful of times. V gene TRBV6-1 combines with J gene TRBJ2-7; no clear D. Trimming removed 1 base at V and 4 bases at J, with 11 bases between. The CDR3 covers 14 residues. Germline-derived CDR1 and CDR2 are MNHNS and SASEGT. In DNA form, the CDR3 reads TGTGCCAGCAGTGAAGTAGTGGGAAATTACGAGCAGTACTTC. Translation: CASSEVVGNYEQYF.

The table lists this clonotype with a few counts. J is TRBJ2-3 and V is TRBV11-2, with D possibly matching TRBD2 (5 bases). Trimming stripped 4 bases from V and 5 bases from J, with 19 bases between. CDR1 and CDR2 (germline): SGHAT, FQNNGV. The CDR3 has 16 residues. The CDR3 nucleotides read TGTGCCAGCAGCTCCCGTGAGGGAACGGGGAAAGATACGCAGTATTTT. Translated: CASSSREGTGKDTQYF.

The chain couples TRBV2 to TRBJ2-1, with a weak D call TRBD2 (6 bases). CDR3 length: 13 amino acids. Germline V gene data show CDR1 as SNHLY and CDR2 as FYNNEI. V lost 7 bases to trimming and J lost 7 bases, with 14 bases between them. The CDR3: CASKKLANNEQFF. In DNA, the CDR3 is TGTGCCAGCAAAAAACTAGCAAATAATGAGCAGTTCTTC.

In the case of this clonotype: Sequence at one end of the junction differs from germline and may be a read error. This rearrangement joins TRBV20-1 to TRBJ2-7; D is unclear. Germline V gives CDR1 DFQATT, CDR2 SNEGSKA (reference sequence). CDR3 length equals 16 residues. CDR3 in amino acids: CNARSNSPLSSYEQYF. The CDR3 DNA follows: TGCAATGCTAGATCTAACTCTCCTCTTAGCTCCTACGAGCAGTACTTC.